This TCR beta chain comes out of a study of blood T cell repertoires in COVID-19 (dated by TCRdb to 2020 to 2021). About the study as a whole: Samples covering the acute and convalescent phases of COVID-19 were provided by collaborators in the United States, Italy and Spain. The samples were drawn from the first 160 participants of the ongoing ImmuneRACE study and from some 1,300 subjects provided by 6 global collaborators. Deeply sampled blood TCRbeta repertoires from subjects exposed to, actively infected with, or recovered from COVID-19 were included in the dataset. The prospective study material was composed of cDNA or gDNA derived from T cells, B-cell-depleted T cells, or PBMCs. Where HLA class I and class II types were available, the types were taken from metadata supplied by the sample provider, not from assay-based typing. Nearly every sample came with metadata listing a de-identified subject ID, COVID-19 status, age in years and sex. A freely available public database, intended as a resource for researchers studying the immune response to SARS-CoV-2, is where the repertoires were released.

In Seattle, one collaborating source enrolled patients while the infection was active and tracked those patients longitudinally over the course of disease. Each collaborating institution followed its own protocols to collect whole blood in K2EDTA tubes. For TCRbeta analysis, collaborators shipped samples in one of three forms: frozen whole blood, isolated PBMCs, or DNA extracted from either of those sample types. V is clipped by 3 bases and J by 5 bases, and the sequence between their germline boundaries is 5 bases long. The CDR3, from cysteine to phenylalanine, totals 11 residues. Of the read, only the CDR3 DNA is kept; its 33 bases are in frame from base 1. CDR1 is given as SQVTM and CDR2 as ANQGSEA, both from the germline V gene. To note about this clone: Which antigen it targets is not known. Base qualities are not recorded, but no much larger clone differs from it by a single base.

TCRbeta CDR3 regions were amplified from genomic DNA using the immunoSEQ Assay, a bias-controlled multiplex PCR. The authors' analysis ran thus. The number of nucleated cells in each sample was estimated by amplification of reference gene primers within the assay. Sequence reads were collapsed and filtered to measure the absolute abundance of every unique TCRbeta CDR3 rearrangement. For each sample, productive Simpson clonality was calculated by taking the square root of Simpson's diversity index across productive rearrangements. The clones in this table, taken by TCRdb from immuneACCESS, are in-frame only. Not every clone is retained; where verified, under half of the shortfall comes from an unresolved V gene, and the cause of the rest is unknown. V and J calls and clone size are given by that table; D and trimming were obtained from the DNA. For this sample there are under 300,000 clones; 90% appear just once. The top ten clones comprise under 2.5% of the sample.

Broader findings and caveats from the paper: How much clinical and demographic metadata was included differed by source and by participant, and the metadata was provided uncurated.

The rearranged chain carries TRBV29-1 and TRBJ2-1, with the D segment identity uncertain. What was sequenced was peripheral blood. This receptor was obtained from a woman in her fifties or sixties with COVID-19, enrolled during active disease. The CDR3 region reads CSVEGDNEQFF. At the DNA level, the sequence is TGCAGCGTTGAGGGCGACAATGAGCAGTTCTTC.